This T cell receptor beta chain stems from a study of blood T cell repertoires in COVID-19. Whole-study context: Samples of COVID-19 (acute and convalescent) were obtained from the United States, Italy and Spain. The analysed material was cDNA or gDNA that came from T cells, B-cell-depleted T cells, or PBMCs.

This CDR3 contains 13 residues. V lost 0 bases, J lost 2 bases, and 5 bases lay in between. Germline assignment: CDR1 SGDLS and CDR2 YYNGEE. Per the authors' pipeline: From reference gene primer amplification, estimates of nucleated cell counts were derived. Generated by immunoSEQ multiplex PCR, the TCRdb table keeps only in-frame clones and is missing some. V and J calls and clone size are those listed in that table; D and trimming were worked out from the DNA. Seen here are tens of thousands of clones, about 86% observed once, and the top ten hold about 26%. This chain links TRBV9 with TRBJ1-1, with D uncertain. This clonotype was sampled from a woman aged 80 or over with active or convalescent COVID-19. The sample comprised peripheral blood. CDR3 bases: TGTGCCAGCAGCGTAGACACCAACACTGAAGCTTTCTTT. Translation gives CASSVDTNTEAFF.